This T cell receptor beta chain stems from a study of T cells after yellow fever vaccination. Overall study: Preparation used SMART-Seq v4 Ultra Low Input for the low-cell-number fractions. General observations from the study: Although most clonotypes did not, a small share appeared in both CD4 and CD8 compartments. Highly abundant clonotypes carried over from the bulk population could end up in FACS-sorted repertoires as contaminants.

The 5'RACE template-switching step produced TCR cDNA and added a universal primer site and UMIs. A single record per CDR3 protein comes from TCRdb applying MiXCR to the 5' RACE reads. The table lists 500,000 to 650,000 distinct CDR3 sequences, roughly an eighth of them singletons. Germline V gives CDR1 DFQATT, CDR2 SNEGSKA (reference sequence). This CDR3 is 12 amino acids long. The germline V and J ends were trimmed by 5 bases and 4 bases, with 11 bases remaining between them. This clonotype was observed a handful of times. What it binds is unknown. This sequence was found in a man aged 25 to 40 who received the YFV17D yellow fever vaccine. The specimen was PBMCs, collected on the day of the yellow fever booster vaccination. The chain links TRBV20-1 to TRBJ1-1; weak D call: TRBD1 (5 bases). The CDR3 nucleotides read TGCAGTGCTCCGTCCAGGGTCACTGAAGCTTTCTTT. Translating gives CSAPSRVTEAFF.